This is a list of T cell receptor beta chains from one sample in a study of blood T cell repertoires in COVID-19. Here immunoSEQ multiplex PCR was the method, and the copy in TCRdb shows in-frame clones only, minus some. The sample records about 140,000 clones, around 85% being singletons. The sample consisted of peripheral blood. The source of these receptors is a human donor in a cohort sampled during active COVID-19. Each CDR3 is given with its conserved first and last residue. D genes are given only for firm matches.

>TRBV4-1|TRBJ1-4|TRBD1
CASSQAQGARGFNEKLFF
TGCGCCAGCAGCCAAGCCCAGGGGGCGCGAGGATTTAATGAAAAACTGTTTTTT
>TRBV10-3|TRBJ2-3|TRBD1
CAIKPGQNTDTQYF
TGTGCCATTAAACCGGGACAGAACACAGATACGCAGTATTTT
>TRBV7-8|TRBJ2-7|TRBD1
CASSPTGALPYEQYF
TGTGCCAGCAGTCCGACAGGGGCATTACCCTACGAGCAGTACTTC
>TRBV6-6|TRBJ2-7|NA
CASSYSVAVRYEQYF
TGTGCCAGCAGTTACTCGGTAGCTGTCCGCTACGAGCAGTACTTC
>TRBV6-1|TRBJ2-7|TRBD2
CASSESSSGSYEQYF
TGTGCCAGCAGTGAAAGTTCTAGCGGGAGCTACGAGCAGTACTTC
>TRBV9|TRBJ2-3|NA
CASSVGGPITDTQYF
TGTGCCAGCAGCGTGGGGGGGCCCATCACAGATACGCAGTATTTT
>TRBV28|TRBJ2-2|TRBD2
CASASAGGLYTGELFF
TGTGCCAGCGCCTCAGCGGGAGGGTTGTACACCGGGGAGCTGTTTTTT
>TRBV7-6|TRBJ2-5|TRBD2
CASSLEAGVLETQYF
TGTGCCAGCAGCTTAGAGGCGGGGGTTCTGGAGACCCAGTACTTC
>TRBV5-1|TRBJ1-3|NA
CASSPTRDIGNTIYF
TGCGCCAGCAGCCCTACAAGGGACATTGGAAACACCATATATTTT
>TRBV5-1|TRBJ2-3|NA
CASSASGNTDTQYF
TGCGCCAGCAGCGCATCAGGGAACACAGATACGCAGTATTTT
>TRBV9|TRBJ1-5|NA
CASSGRDKGQPQHF
TGTGCCAGCAGCGGCCGGGACAAGGGTCAGCCCCAGCATTTT
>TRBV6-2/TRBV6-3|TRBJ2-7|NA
CASSGGSNSYEQYF
TGTGCCAGCAGCGGCGGGTCCAACTCCTACGAGCAGTACTTC
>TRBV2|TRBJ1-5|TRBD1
CASSEGGQSNQPQHF
TGTGCCAGCAGTGAGGGGGGACAGAGCAATCAGCCCCAGCATTTT
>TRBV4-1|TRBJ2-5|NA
CASSRGGLLDGETQYF
TGCGCCAGCAGCCGAGGGGGATTGCTAGACGGGGAGACCCAGTACTTC